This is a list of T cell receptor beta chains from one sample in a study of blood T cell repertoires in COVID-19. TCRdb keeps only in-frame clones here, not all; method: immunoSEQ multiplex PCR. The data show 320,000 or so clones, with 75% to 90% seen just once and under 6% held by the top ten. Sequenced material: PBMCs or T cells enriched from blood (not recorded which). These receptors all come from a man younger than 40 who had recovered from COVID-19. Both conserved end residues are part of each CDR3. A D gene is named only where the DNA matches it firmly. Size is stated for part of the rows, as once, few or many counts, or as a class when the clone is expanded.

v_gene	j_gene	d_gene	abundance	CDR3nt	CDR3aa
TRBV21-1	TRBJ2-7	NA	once	TGTGCCAGCAGCAAAGGGGAGGGCTCGGGCGAGCAGTACTTC	CASSKGEGSGEQYF
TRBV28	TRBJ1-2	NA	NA	TGTGCCAGCAGCTCAGGGGCCGAGGGGCATGGCTACACCTTC	CASSSGAEGHGYTF
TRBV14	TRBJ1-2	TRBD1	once	TGTGCCAGCAGCCAAGATCGAGGGGGCCGAACTTATGGCTACACCTTC	CASSQDRGGRTYGYTF
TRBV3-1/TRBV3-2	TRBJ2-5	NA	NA	TGTGCCAGCAGCCAAGAGGCTAGCGACCCTCAAGAGACCCAGTACTTC	CASSQEASDPQETQYF
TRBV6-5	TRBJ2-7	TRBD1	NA	TGTGCCAGCAGGCGGGACAGGGAAAACTACGAGCAGTACTTC	CASRRDRENYEQYF
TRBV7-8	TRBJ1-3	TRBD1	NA	TGTGCCAGCAGCTCACAGGGGGCGCTTGGAAACACCATATATTTT	CASSSQGALGNTIYF
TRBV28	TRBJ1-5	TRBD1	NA	TGTGCCAGCAGTAGCGCCGGGACAGGGGGCAATAGCAATCAGCCCCAGCATTTT	CASSSAGTGGNSNQPQHF
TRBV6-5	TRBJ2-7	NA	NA	TGTGCCAGCAGTCTCAGGGGTTACGAGCAGTACTTC	CASSLRGYEQYF
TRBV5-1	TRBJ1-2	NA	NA	TGCGCCAGCAGCTTACAGGGAGGGGATGGCTACACCTTC	CASSLQGGDGYTF
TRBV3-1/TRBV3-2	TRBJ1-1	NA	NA	TGTGCCAGCAGCCAGGCCGGGATGAACACTGAAGCTTTCTTT	CASSQAGMNTEAFF
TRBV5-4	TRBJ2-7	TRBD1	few	TGTGCCAGCAGCTTGGGACAGGGGATCGAGCAGTACTTC	CASSLGQGIEQYF
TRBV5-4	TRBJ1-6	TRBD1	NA	TGTGCCAGCAGCCTGGGACAGTATAATTCACCCCTCCACTTT	CASSLGQYNSPLHF
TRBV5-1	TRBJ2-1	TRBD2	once	TGCGCCAGCAGCCTTAGCGGGGGGAGCTACAATGAGCAGTTCTTC	CASSLSGGSYNEQFF
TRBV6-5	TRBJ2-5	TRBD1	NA	TGTGCCAGCAGGGGACAGGGTCGGATGGAGACCCAGTACTTC	CASRGQGRMETQYF
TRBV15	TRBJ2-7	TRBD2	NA	TGTGCCACCAGCAGGAGGCTAGCGGGGGTCGGTGTGTACGAGCAGTACTTC	CATSRRLAGVGVYEQYF
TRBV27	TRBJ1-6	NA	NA	TGTGCCAGCAGTTTATCGACAGGTGTTAATTCACCCCTCCACTTT	CASSLSTGVNSPLHF
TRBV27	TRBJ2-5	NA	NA	TGTGCCAGCAGTTTTGGGACAATCGGAGGAGAGACCCAGTACTTC	CASSFGTIGGETQYF
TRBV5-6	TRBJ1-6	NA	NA	TGTGCCAGCAGCTTAGAGCTGCTTTCCAATTCACCCCTCCACTTT	CASSLELLSNSPLHF
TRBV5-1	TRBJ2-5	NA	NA	TGCGCCAGCACTTCGGGGGTCTCTCCGACCCAGTACTTC	CASTSGVSPTQYF
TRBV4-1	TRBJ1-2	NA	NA	TGCGCCAGCAGTCAGGTCGGATATGGCTACACCTTC	CASSQVGYGYTF
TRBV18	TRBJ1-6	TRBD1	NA	TGTGCCAGCTCACTTGGACAGGGGGCCAATTCACCCCTCCACTTT	CASSLGQGANSPLHF
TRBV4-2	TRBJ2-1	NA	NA	TGTGCCAGCAGCCAAGGGGCCGGAACCTACAATGAGCAGTTCTTC	CASSQGAGTYNEQFF
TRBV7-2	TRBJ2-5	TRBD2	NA	TGTGCCAGCAGCTTAGCGGGCGGGGGGGCACAAGAGACCCAGTACTTC	CASSLAGGGAQETQYF
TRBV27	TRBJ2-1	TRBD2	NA	TGTGCCAACCCGCCCCGGGCACTAGCGGGGGGAAGCTCCTACAATGAGCAGTTCTTC	CANPPRALAGGSSYNEQFF
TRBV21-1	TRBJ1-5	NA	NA	TGTGCCAGCAGCAAAGACCCCAACTTCGCTCGCTGTCTTGGTCATCAGCCCCAGCATTTT	CASSKDPNFARCLGHQPQHF
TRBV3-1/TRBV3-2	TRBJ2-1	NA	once	TGTGCCAGCAGCCATAACAGGGCGGATGAGCAGTTCTTC	CASSHNRADEQFF
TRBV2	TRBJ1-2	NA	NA	TGTGCCAGCAGGGGTGCGGGCTATGGCTACACCTTC	CASRGAGYGYTF